This entry lists 22 T cell receptor beta chains sequenced from one sample in a study of vaccination and CD4 T cells after COVID-19. The treatment was: roughly 10-day PBMC culture with coronavirus spike peptide pools or control peptides (ViraFEST assay). The Oncomine TCR Beta short-read assay sequenced DNA from cultured CD4+ T cells. TCRdb reanalysed the PCR reads using MiXCR and keeps one entry per CDR3 protein. The sample comprises about 21,000 distinct CDR3 sequences, around a quarter of which are singletons, and about a tenth rests with the top ten. No antigen has been assigned to these receptors. Sequencing input: cultured CD4+ T cells from blood. The receptors stem from a human donor with COVID-19.

This clonotype has only a few counts. This chain uses TRBV30 with TRBJ1-1; D not certain. V was shortened by 3 bases and J by 8 bases, with 13 bases between the two germline ends. The germline gives CDR1 GTSNPN, CDR2 SVGIG (reference sequence). The CDR3 has 12 residues. The CDR3 reads CAWSLTIREAFF. The CDR3 DNA sequence: TGTGCCTGGAGCTTAACTATCCGGGAAGCTTTCTTT.

This clonotype has a handful of counts. The chain recombines TRBV19 with TRBJ1-1, with D possibly being TRBD1 (6 bases). The CDR3 length is 17 residues. The germline V and J ends were trimmed by 3 bases and 1 base, with 18 bases remaining between them. Germline V lookup: CDR1 LNHDA, CDR2 SQIVND (reference sequence). CDR3 in amino acids: CASSIGTPGRGNTEAFF. The CDR3 DNA sequence: TGTGCCAGTAGTATTGGGACCCCAGGCAGGGGGAACACTGAAGCTTTCTTT.

There are a few counts of this clonotype. J is TRBJ2-5 and V is TRBV4-2; TRBD1 agrees at 10 bases. CDR1 is LGHNA and CDR2 is YNFKEQ in the germline V gene. J was trimmed by 5 bases and V by 1 base; bases with no gene match: 7. This CDR3 contains 16 residues. The CDR3 region has the DNA TGTGCCAGCAGCCAAGTGGCGACAGGGGGCGGGGAGACCCAGTACTTC. This gives the protein CASSQVATGGGETQYF.

This clonotype is medium-sized. The gene calls are TRBV6-1 and TRBJ2-3, with a possible D match to TRBD2 (6 bases). The V gene lost 6 bases and the J gene lost 1 base, with 14 bases spanning the gap. Germline loops: CDR1 MNHNS, CDR2 SASEGT. CDR3 length: 15 amino acids. This chain's CDR3 is CASSTGLMGTDTQYF. Written as DNA, the CDR3 is TGTGCCAGCAGCACCGGACTAATGGGCACAGATACGCAGTATTTT.

A few counts support this clonotype. The rearrangement links TRBV5-4 to TRBJ1-1, with D perhaps matching TRBD1 (5 bases). CDR1 and CDR2 from the germline V gene are SGHNT and YYREEE (reference sequence). V dropped 4 bases and J dropped 3 bases, with 13 bases sitting between them. The CDR3 length is 14 residues. This CDR3 is CASSPPSGDTEAFF. Written as DNA, the CDR3 is TGTGCCAGCAGCCCACCCTCGGGGGACACTGAAGCTTTCTTT.

The rearrangement links TRBV7-2 to TRBJ2-2; 8 bases line up with TRBD1. The CDR3 consists of 15 residues. The V segment lost 4 bases and the J segment 4 bases; nucleotides outside the gene matches: 5. Germline-derived CDR1 and CDR2 are SGHTA and FQGNSA. CDR3 DNA sequence: TGTGCCAGCAGCTCGACAGGGGCTGGCACCGGGGAGCTGTTTTTT. Translation gives CASSSTGAGTGELFF. Supplemented by reference TRBV7-2 and TRBJ2-2, the full variable domain reads GAGVSQSPSNKVTEKGKDVELRCDPISGHTALYWYRQSLGQGLEFLIYFQGNSAPDKSGLPSDRFSAERTGGSVSTLTIQRTQQEDSAVYLCASSSTGAGTGELFFGEGSRLTVL.

The V gene is TRBV25-1, the J gene TRBJ1-4; possibly TRBD1 for D (6 bases). V lost 2 bases, J lost 7 bases, and 14 bases lay in between. Germline CDR1 is MGHDK and CDR2 is SYGVNS. This CDR3 has 15 amino acids. CDR3: CASSESAGAIEKLFF. The CDR3 region has the DNA TGTGCCAGCAGTGAAAGTGCAGGGGCGATTGAAAAACTGTTTTTT.

V and J are TRBV25-1 and TRBJ1-2; 9 bases agree with TRBD1. V lost 2 bases to trimming and J lost 5 bases; unmatched junction nucleotides: 6. The CDR3 is made up of 15 amino acids. Germline V gene sequence: CDR1 MGHDK, CDR2 SYGVNS. The CDR3 here is CASSEPGQGFYGYTF. The CDR3 DNA sequence: TGTGCCAGCAGTGAACCCGGACAGGGGTTTTATGGCTACACCTTC.

The table lists this clonotype with a few counts. V and J are TRBV19 and TRBJ1-1, with 9 bases fitting TRBD1. Germline V lookup: CDR1 LNHDA, CDR2 SQIVND (reference sequence). The V gene end was trimmed by 1 base and the J gene end by 0 bases; junction bases not matched to a gene: 6. The CDR3 consists of 17 residues. This CDR3 reads CASSIGWTGAMNTEAFF. DNA of the CDR3: TGTGCCAGTAGTATAGGCTGGACAGGGGCCATGAACACTGAAGCTTTCTTT.

This rearrangement joins TRBV20-1 to TRBJ2-5, with TRBD1 identical over 9 bases. V shed 3 bases and J 1 base; nucleotides not matched to a gene: 0. This CDR3 region has 13 residues. CDR1 and CDR2 from the germline V gene are DFQATT and SNEGSKA (reference sequence). CDR3 amino acids: CSARGQGQETQYF. The CDR3 region has the DNA TGCAGTGCTAGGGGACAGGGCCAAGAGACCCAGTACTTC.

V gene TRBV2 combines with J gene TRBJ1-1; no reliable D call. There are 14 residues in the CDR3. From germline, CDR1 is SNHLY and CDR2 FYNNEI. V lost 7 bases to trimming and J lost 4 bases, with 16 bases between them. This chain's CDR3 is CASTGRRSGTEAFF. Here the CDR3 DNA reads TGTGCCAGCACCGGCAGAAGGTCGGGCACTGAAGCTTTCTTT.

This clonotype was recorded a few times. The V call is TRBV10-1, the J call TRBJ1-4; D remains unclear. Trimming pared 6 bases from V and 3 bases from J, leaving 8 bases between. Germline CDR1 WNHNN, CDR2 SYGVQD (reference sequence). CDR3 length: 13 residues. CDR3 DNA sequence: TGCGCCAGCAGCCGACAAGCTAATGAAAAACTGTTTTTT. Translation: CASSRQANEKLFF.

This clonotype was counted only a few times. This chain connects TRBV30 to TRBJ1-2, with no clear D. This CDR3 has 13 amino acids. Trimming removed 6 bases from V and 4 bases from J, with 15 bases in between. Per the germline V gene, CDR1 is GTSNPN and CDR2 is SVGIG (reference sequence). CDR3 coding DNA: TGTGCCTGCCCACAACGACAATCCTATGGCTACACCTTC. Amino acid sequence: CACPQRQSYGYTF.

V gene TRBV6-1 combines with J gene TRBJ1-4; D may be TRBD1 (5 bases). Between the trimmed V and J ends, which lost 7 bases and 6 bases, there was a span of 12 bases. The length of the CDR3 is 13 residues. From germline, CDR1 is MNHNS and CDR2 SASEGT. CDR3 DNA sequence: TGTGCCAGCACCGAAGGGGACCATGAAAAACTGTTTTTT. It translates to CASTEGDHEKLFF.

V is TRBV7-9 and J is TRBJ1-5; D is perhaps TRBD1 (6 bases). CDR3 length equals 15 residues. Germline CDR1 SEHNR, CDR2 FQNEAQ (reference sequence). The V gene lost 6 bases and the J gene lost 0 bases, with 12 bases spanning the gap. The CDR3 DNA sequence: TGTGCCAGCAGTTTACAGGGTGCTAGCAATCAGCCCCAGCATTTT. Translating gives CASSLQGASNQPQHF. The whole variable domain, filled in from reference TRBV7-9 and TRBJ1-5, reads DTGVSQNPRHKITKRGQNVTFRCDPISEHNRLYWYRQTLGQGPEFLTYFQNEAQLEKSRLLSDRFSAERPKGSFSTLEIQRTEQGDSAMYLCASSLQGASNQPQHFGDGTRLSIL.

The rearrangement uses TRBV7-2 and TRBJ1-3; D not certain. The CDR3 is 16 residues long. Trimming left V 2 bases short and J 2 bases short, with 13 bases between. Germline-derived CDR1 and CDR2 are SGHTA and FQGNSA. CDR3 nucleotides: TGTGCCAGCAGCTTAAACTCACGGGCGGCTGGAAACACCATATATTTT. Amino acids: CASSLNSRAAGNTIYF.

This chain connects TRBV12-3 or TRBV12-4 to TRBJ2-7, with 12 bases aligning to TRBD2. The length of the CDR3 is 15 residues. The V and J ends lost 4 bases and 5 bases, in that order; junction bases with no gene match: 6. CDR3 in amino acids: CASSYLAGGPHEQYF. The CDR3 DNA reads as TGTGCCAGCAGTTATCTAGCGGGGGGGCCCCACGAGCAGTACTTC.

This clonotype appeared a single time. The gene calls are TRBV9 and TRBJ2-3; D is tentatively TRBD1 or TRBD2 (6 bases each). Trimming shortened V by 3 bases and J by 2 bases, and 10 bases separated the two germline ends. Germline CDR1 reads SGDLS; CDR2 reads YYNGEE. CDR3 length: 14 amino acids. In DNA, the CDR3 is TGTGCCAGCAGCGCGGGGGACAACACAGATACGCAGTATTTT. Its translation: CASSAGDNTDTQYF.

The chain uses TRBV7-9 and TRBJ2-6; tentatively, D is TRBD2 (5 bases). CDR3 size: 15 residues. The V end lost 3 bases, the J end lost 3 bases, and 9 bases lay between the germline ends. Germline assignment: CDR1 SEHNR and CDR2 FQNEAQ (reference sequence). In DNA, the CDR3 is TGTGCCAGCAGCTTCGTGGGGAGTGGGGCCAACGTCCTGACTTTC. Protein product: CASSFVGSGANVLTF.

This clonotype was detected a few times. The gene calls are TRBV6-5 and TRBJ1-1, with 8 nucleotides matching TRBD1. Germline V gene data show CDR1 as MNHEY and CDR2 as SVGAGI. The CDR3 extends over 16 amino acids. The junction had 7 bases not matched to a gene; V was cut back by 0 bases and J by 4 bases. The CDR3 is CASSYSIPGGSTEAFF. Here the CDR3 DNA reads TGTGCCAGCAGTTACTCGATTCCAGGGGGCTCCACTGAAGCTTTCTTT.

This clonotype was counted only a few times. The CDR3 nucleotides are TGTGCCAGCAGTGTTGCAGAGACGGGATCACCCCTCCACTTT. Protein sequence: CASSVAETGSPLHF. V usage is TRBV2 and J usage is TRBJ1-6; D is undetermined. The germline V gene has CDR1 SNHLY and CDR2 FYNNEI. With 4 bases removed from V and 10 bases from J, the gap between germline ends came to 14 bases. This CDR3 is 14 amino acids long.

The V gene is TRBV5-5, the J gene TRBJ2-2; D call uncertain. CDR1 is SGHKS, CDR2 YYEKEE, per germline (reference sequence). Trimming shortened V by 1 base and J by 2 bases, and 12 bases separated the two germline ends. The CDR3 length is 16 residues. The CDR3 loop is CASSLSILSNTGELFF. In DNA form, the CDR3 reads TGTGCCAGCAGCTTGAGTATACTATCTAACACCGGGGAGCTGTTTTTT.